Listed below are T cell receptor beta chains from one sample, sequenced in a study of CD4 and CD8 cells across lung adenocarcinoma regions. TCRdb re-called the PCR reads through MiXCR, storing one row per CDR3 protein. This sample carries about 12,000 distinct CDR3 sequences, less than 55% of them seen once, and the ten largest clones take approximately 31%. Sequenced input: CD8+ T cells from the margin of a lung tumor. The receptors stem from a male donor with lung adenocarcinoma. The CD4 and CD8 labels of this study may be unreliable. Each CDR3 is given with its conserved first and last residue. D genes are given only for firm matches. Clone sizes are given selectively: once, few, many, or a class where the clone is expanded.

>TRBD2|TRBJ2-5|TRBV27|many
CASSSLGTSDQETQYF
TGTGCCAGCAGTTCCCTCGGGACTAGCGATCAAGAGACCCAGTACTTC
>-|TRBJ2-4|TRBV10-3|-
CATCKQGGRGKDTQYF
TGTGCCACCTGCAAACAGGGGGGGAGAGGCAAAGATACGCAGTACTTC
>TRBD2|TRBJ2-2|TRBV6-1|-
CASSIAGASTGAQFF
TGTGCCAGCAGTATTGCGGGAGCGAGCACAGGTGCGCAGTTTTTT
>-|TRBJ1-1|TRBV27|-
CASKKEQPNTEAFF
TGTGCCAGCAAAAAGGAGCAGCCGAACACTGAAGCTTTCTTT
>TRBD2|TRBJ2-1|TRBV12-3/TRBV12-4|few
CASIQTSGTSHEQFF
TGTGCCAGCATCCAGACTAGCGGAACGTCCCATGAGCAGTTCTTC
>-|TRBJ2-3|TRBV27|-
CASGPISKDMQYF
TGTGCCAGCGGTCCGATAAGCAAAGATATGCAGTACTTT
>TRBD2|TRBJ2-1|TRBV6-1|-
CASRMGLAGARSDEQFF
TGTGCCAGCAGAATGGGCCTAGCGGGTGCTCGGTCAGATGAGCAGTTCTTC
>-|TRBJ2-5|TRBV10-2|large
CASKQEIVETQYF
TGCGCCAGCAAGCAAGAGATAGTAGAGACCCAGTACTTC
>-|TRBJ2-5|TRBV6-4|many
CASIPREETQYF
TGTGCCAGCATACCCAGGGAAGAGACCCAGTACTTC
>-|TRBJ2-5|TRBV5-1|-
CASSLTGTAKMETQYF
TGCGCCAGCAGCTTGACGGGGACCGCTAAAATGGAGACCCAGTACTTC
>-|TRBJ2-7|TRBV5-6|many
CASSGLGSYEQYF
TGTGCCAGCAGTGGTTTAGGGTCCTACGAGCAGTACTTC
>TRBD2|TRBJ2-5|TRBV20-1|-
CSADSGGGSRGPDTQYF
TGCAGTGCTGATTCGGGCGGGGGGAGCCGGGGCCCAGATACCCAGTACTTC
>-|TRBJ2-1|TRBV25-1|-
CASSDSSSSYNEQFF
TGTGCCAGCAGTGATTCGTCGAGCTCCTACAATGAGCAGTTCTTC
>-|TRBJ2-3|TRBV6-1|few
CASSPLPGTQYF
TGTGCCAGCAGTCCCCTGCCCGGTACGCAGTATTTT
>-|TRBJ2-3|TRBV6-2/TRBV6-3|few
CASSYPHGTQYF
TGTGCCAGCAGTTACCCCCACGGGACGCAGTATTTT
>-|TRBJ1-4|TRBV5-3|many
CARSVTWENEKLFF
TGTGCCAGAAGCGTTACATGGGAGAATGAAAAACTGTTTTTT
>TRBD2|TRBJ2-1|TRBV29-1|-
CSVEPSGRGGEQFF
TGCAGCGTTGAACCTAGCGGGAGAGGGGGCGAGCAGTTCTTC
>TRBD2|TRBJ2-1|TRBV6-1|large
CASSELAGGVNEQFF
TGTGCCAGCAGTGAACTAGCGGGAGGCGTCAATGAGCAGTTCTTC
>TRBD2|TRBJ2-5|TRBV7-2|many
CASSVALAGGLNEQYF
TGTGCCAGCAGCGTCGCCCTAGCGGGAGGGCTCAATGAGCAGTACTTC
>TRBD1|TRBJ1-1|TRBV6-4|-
CASGDRGNTEAFF
TGTGCCAGCGGAGACAGGGGTAACACTGAAGCTTTCTTT
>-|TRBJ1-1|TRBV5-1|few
CASSQDRDREAFF
TGCGCCAGCAGCCAGGACCGGGACCGCGAAGCTTTCTTT
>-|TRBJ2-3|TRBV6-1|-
CASRTSGCAKDTQYF
TGTGCCAGTCGGACGAGCGGGTGTGCCAAAGATACGCAGTACTTT
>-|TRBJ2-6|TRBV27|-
CASSFLGVGANVLTF
TGTGCCAGCAGTTTTCTGGGGGTTGGGGCCAACGTCCTGACTTTC
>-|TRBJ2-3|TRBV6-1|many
CASSGYPQGTQYF
TGTGCCAGCAGTGGATACCCTCAGGGGACGCAGTATTTT
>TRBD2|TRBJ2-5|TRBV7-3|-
CASSSPGLAINEQYF
TGTGCCAGCAGTTCACCGGGACTAGCGATCAATGAGCAGTACTTC
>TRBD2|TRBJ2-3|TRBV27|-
CASSCLPGGGTGTQYF
TGTGCCAGCAGTTGCCTGCCGGGAGGTGGGACCGGGACGCAGTATTTT
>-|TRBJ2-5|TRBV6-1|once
CASSEALGGREGVSQYF
TGTGCCAGCAGTGAGGCGCTCGGGGGCCGTGAGGGAGTGTCCCAGTACTTC
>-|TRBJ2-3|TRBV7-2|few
CASNKGGSTDTQYF
TGTGCCAGCAATAAAGGCGGTAGCACAGATACGCAGTATTTT
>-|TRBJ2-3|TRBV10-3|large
CAISGGTPGSTDTQYF
TGTGCCATCAGTGGGGGGACACCAGGGAGCACAGATACGCAGTATTTT
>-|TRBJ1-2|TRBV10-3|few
CAISESQVALSNYGYTF
TGTGCCATCAGTGAGTCGCAGGTTGCCCTTTCTAACTATGGCTACACCTTC
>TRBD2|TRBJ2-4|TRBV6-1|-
CASRTGLGWDYTNTQYF
TGTGCCAGCAGGACGGGACTAGGGTGGGACTACACAAACACTCAGTACTTC
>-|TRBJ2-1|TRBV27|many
CASSPSDSGLYEQFF
TGTGCCAGCAGTCCATCGGACAGTGGACTCTACGAGCAGTTCTTC
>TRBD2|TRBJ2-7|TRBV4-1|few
CASSQGSSGSEVQYF
TGCGCCAGCAGCCAAGGCTCTAGCGGGAGTGAGGTGCAGTACTTC
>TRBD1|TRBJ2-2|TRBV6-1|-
CASGKQTGDPSTGELFF
TGTGCCAGCGGAAAGCAAACAGGGGACCCGAGCACCGGGGAGCTGTTTTTT
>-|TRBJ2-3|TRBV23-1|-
CASSQETEWWNTQYF
TGCGCCAGCAGTCAAGAGACTGAGTGGTGGAATACGCAGTATTTT
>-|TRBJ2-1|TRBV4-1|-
CASSLQIGTPNIQFF
TGCGCCAGCAGCCTCCAAATCGGGACCCCAAACATTCAGTTCTTC
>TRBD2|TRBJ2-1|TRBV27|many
CASSFPILLAGPNNEQFF
TGTGCCAGCAGTTTCCCCATACTACTAGCGGGACCCAACAATGAGCAGTTCTTC
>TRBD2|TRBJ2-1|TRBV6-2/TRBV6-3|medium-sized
CASSYSGLDHNEQFF
TGTGCCAGCAGTTACTCCGGACTAGACCACAATGAGCAGTTCTTC
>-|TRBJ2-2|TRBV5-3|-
CARSFPTGELFF
TGTGCCAGAAGCTTCCCCACCGGGGAGCTGTTTTTT
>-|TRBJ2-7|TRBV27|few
CASSLAGTSYEQYF
TGTGCCAGCAGTTTGGCAGGGACGTCCTACGAGCAGTACTTC
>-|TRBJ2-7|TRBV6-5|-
CASSYGPGTGYEQYF
TGTGCCAGCAGTTACGGGCCCGGTACGGGGTACGAGCAGTACTTC
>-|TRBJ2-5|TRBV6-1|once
CASRGSGGGDPETQYF
TGTGCCAGCAGGGGCTCAGGGGGAGGTGACCCAGAGACCCAGTACTTC
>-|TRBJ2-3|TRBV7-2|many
CASSIPGRPDTQYF
TGTGCCAGCAGCATCCCTGGTAGGCCAGATACGCAGTATTTT
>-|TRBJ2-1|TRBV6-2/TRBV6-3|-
CASSYGLGVRVQKTQFF
TGTGCCAGCAGTTACGGGCTCGGTGTCCGTGTCCAAAAGACCCAGTTCTTC
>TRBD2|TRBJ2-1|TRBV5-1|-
CASRWTSGSPSYNEQFF
TGCGCCAGCAGATGGACTAGCGGGAGCCCTTCCTACAATGAGCAGTTCTTC
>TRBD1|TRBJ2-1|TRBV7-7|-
CASSLGQGGDEQFF
TGTGCTAGCAGCTTAGGACAGGGGGGTGACGAGCAGTTCTTC
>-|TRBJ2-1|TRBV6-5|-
CASSYQGVNEQFF
TGTGCCAGCAGTTACCAGGGAGTCAATGAGCAGTTCTTC